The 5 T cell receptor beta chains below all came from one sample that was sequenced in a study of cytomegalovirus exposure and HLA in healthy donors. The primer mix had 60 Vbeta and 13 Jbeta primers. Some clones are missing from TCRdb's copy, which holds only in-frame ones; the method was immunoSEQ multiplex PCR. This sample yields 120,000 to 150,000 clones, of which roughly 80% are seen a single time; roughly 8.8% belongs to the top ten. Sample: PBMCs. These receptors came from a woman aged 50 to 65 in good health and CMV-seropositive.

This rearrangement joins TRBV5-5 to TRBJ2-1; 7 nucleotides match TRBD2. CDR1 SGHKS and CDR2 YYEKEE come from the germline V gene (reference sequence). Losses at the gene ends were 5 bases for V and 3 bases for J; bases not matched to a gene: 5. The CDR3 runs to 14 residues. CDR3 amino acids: CASSPGTNYNEQFF. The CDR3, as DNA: TGTGCCAGCAGTCCCGGGACTAACTACAATGAGCAGTTCTTC. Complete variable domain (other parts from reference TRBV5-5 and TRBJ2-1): DAGVTQSPTHLIKTRGQQVTLRCSPISGHKSVSWYQQVLGQGPQFIFQYYEKEERGRGNFPDRFSARQFPNYSSELNVNALLLGDSALYLCASSPGTNYNEQFFGPGTRLTVL.

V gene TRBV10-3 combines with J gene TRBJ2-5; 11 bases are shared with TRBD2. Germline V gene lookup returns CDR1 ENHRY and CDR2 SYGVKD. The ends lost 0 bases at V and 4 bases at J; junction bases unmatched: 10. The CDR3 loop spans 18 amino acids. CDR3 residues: CAISESERTSGLLETQYF. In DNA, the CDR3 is TGTGCCATCAGTGAGTCAGAGAGGACTAGCGGGTTGTTAGAGACCCAGTACTTC.

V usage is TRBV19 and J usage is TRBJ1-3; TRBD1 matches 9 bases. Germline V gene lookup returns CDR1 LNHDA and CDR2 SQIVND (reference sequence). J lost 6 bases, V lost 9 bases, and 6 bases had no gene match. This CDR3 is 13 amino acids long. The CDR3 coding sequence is TGTGCCAGCGAGGACAGGGGTTTAAACACCATATATTTT. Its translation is CASEDRGLNTIYF.

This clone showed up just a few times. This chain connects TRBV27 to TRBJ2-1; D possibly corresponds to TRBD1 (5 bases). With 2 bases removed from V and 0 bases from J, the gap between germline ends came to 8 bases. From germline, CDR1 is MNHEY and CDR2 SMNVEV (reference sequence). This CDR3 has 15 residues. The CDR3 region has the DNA TGTGCCAGCAGTTTAGCAAGGGGCTCCTACAATGAGCAGTTCTTC. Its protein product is CASSLARGSYNEQFF.

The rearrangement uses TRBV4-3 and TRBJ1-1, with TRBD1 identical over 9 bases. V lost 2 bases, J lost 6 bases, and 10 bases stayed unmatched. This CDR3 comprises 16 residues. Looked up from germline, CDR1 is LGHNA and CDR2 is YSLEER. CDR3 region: CASSQRGTGKRSEAFF. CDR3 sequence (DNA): TGCGCCAGCAGCCAACGCGGGACAGGGAAAAGGTCTGAAGCTTTCTTT.